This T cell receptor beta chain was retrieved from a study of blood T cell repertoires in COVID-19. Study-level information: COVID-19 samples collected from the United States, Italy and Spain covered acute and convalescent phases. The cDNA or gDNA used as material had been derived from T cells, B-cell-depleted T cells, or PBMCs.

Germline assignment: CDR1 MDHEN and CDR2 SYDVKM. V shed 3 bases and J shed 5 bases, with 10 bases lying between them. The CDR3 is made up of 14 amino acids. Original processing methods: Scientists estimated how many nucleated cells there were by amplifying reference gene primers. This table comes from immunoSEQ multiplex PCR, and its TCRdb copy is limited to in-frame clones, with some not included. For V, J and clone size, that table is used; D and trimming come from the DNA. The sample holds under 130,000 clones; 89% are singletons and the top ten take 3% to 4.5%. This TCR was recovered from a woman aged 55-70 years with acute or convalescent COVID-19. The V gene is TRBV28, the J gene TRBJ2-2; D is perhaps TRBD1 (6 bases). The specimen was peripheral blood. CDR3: CASSFFQGTGELFF. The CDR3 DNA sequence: TGTGCCAGCAGTTTTTTCCAGGGGACCGGGGAGCTGTTTTTT.